The sequence of this T cell receptor beta chain was determined in a study of blood T cell repertoires in COVID-19. Study-wide context: The origin of the acute and convalescent COVID-19 samples was the United States, Italy and Spain. PBMCs, B-cell-depleted T cells, or T cells provided the cDNA or gDNA that made up the material.

As processed by the authors: Counts of nucleated cells, estimated from reference gene primer amplification, were obtained. This table comes from immunoSEQ multiplex PCR, and its TCRdb copy is limited to in-frame clones, with some not included. The V and J calls and clone size are taken from that table; D and trimming were inferred from the DNA. The sample gives some 120,000 clones, around nine tenths of which show up once; around 4.5% is in the top ten. The length of the CDR3 is 14 residues. CDR1 is SGHNT, CDR2 YYREEE, per germline (reference sequence). The trim removed 2 bases at V and 5 bases at J, leaving 3 bases unmatched. This clone was detected a few times.

The clonotype comes from a man aged 35 to 55 with acute or convalescent COVID-19. The gene calls are TRBV5-4 and TRBJ1-4; 7 bases agree with TRBD1. The sample comprised peripheral blood. The CDR3 nucleotides read TGTGCCAGCAGCTTAGACAGGGCCAATGAAAAACTGTTTTTT. Amino acids: CASSLDRANEKLFF.